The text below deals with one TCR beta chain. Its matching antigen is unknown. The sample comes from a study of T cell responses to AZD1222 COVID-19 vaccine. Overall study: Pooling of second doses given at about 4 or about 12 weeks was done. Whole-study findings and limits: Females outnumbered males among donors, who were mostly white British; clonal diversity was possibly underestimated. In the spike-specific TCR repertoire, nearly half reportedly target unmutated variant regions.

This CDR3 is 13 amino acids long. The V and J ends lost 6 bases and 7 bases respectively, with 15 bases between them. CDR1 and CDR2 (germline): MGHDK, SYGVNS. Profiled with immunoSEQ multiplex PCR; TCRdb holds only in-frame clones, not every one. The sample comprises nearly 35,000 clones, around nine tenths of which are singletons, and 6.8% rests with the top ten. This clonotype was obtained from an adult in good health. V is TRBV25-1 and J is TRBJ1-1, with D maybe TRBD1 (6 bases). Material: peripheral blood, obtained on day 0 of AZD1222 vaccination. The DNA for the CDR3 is TGTGCCAGCAGACGGGGAGGACAGCTTGAAGCTTTCTTT. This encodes CASRRGGQLEAFF.